This record concerns one T cell receptor beta chain sequence. The antigen is not known. V lost 2 bases to trimming and J lost 3 bases; unmatched junction nucleotides: 6. CDR1 MGHDK and CDR2 SYGVNS come from the germline V gene. The CDR3 covers 16 residues. Method: immunoSEQ multiplex PCR; TCRdb's copy keeps in-frame clones and lacks some. The table includes 15,000 to 20,000 clones, more than 65% detected once. This sample was included in a study of T cell clonotyping in hematopoietic cell transplantation. Study-level points and caveats: Few recipient clonotypes overlapped donors; over 95% were de novo at given depth. No sorting was done, leaving CD4 and CD8 contributions mixed.

This TCR derives from a man between 60 and 75 years old in good health. Some clones in this sample may be carry-over from other donors' samples. The chain combines TRBV25-1 with TRBJ1-5; the match to TRBD1 covers 8 bases. Sequenced material: peripheral blood mononuclear cells. The CDR3 loop is CASSERKGQDNQPQHF. Here the CDR3 DNA reads TGTGCCAGCAGTGAACGCAAGGGACAGGACAATCAGCCCCAGCATTTT.